The 2 T cell receptor beta chains in this list originate from one sample, sequenced in a study of shared clonotypes between healthy human individuals. Sequenced by immunoSEQ multiplex PCR; TCRdb stores in-frame clones only, minus some. The sample includes approximately 2.5 million clones, around nine tenths of them seen just once. The sample was naive CD4+ T cells sorted from blood. As for subset: CD45RA+ positively selected. The receptors originated from a man aged 18 to 30 in good health.

This clone came up once. V gene TRBV9 combines with J gene TRBJ2-1; no reliable D call. The V gene lost 2 bases and the J gene lost 0 bases, with 12 bases spanning the gap. Germline V gives CDR1 SGDLS, CDR2 YYNGEE. The CDR3 extends over 16 amino acids. This chain's CDR3 is CASSVTTLSSYNEQFF. The CDR3 DNA follows: TGTGCCAGCAGCGTTACTACCCTAAGCTCCTACAATGAGCAGTTCTTC.

The V and J genes are TRBV2 and TRBJ2-3; D may be TRBD1 (6 bases). Looked up from germline, CDR1 is SNHLY and CDR2 is FYNNEI. With 5 bases removed from V and 1 base from J, the gap between germline ends came to 13 bases. The CDR3 consists of 15 residues. CDR3 nucleotide sequence: TGTGCCAGCAGTCCGCACAGGGTTGGCACAGATACGCAGTATTTT. It codes for CASSPHRVGTDTQYF.